The 9 T cell receptor beta chains in this list originate from one sample, sequenced in a study of blood T cell repertoires in COVID-19. TCRdb keeps only in-frame clones here, not all; method: immunoSEQ multiplex PCR. The table includes approximately 160,000 clones, approximately 87% detected once. Sequenced: PBMCs or T cells enriched from blood (not recorded which). The receptors were gathered from a woman in her fifties or sixties who had recovered from COVID-19.

This rearrangement joins TRBV11-2 to TRBJ1-5, with 11 bases lining up with TRBD1. This CDR3 comprises 16 residues. In germline, CDR1 is SGHAT, CDR2 FQNNGV. The trim removed 4 bases at V and 0 bases at J, leaving 2 bases unmatched. The CDR3 sequence: CASSSGQGASNQPQHF. The CDR3 nucleotides are TGTGCCAGCAGCTCTGGACAGGGGGCTAGCAATCAGCCCCAGCATTTT.

The chain employs TRBV19 and TRBJ2-2; the D is unclear. Germline CDR1 LNHDA, CDR2 SQIVND (reference sequence). The CDR3 is made up of 13 amino acids. V was shortened by 7 bases and J by 3 bases, with 9 bases between the two germline ends. The CDR3: CASTGRHTGELFF. The CDR3 region has the DNA TGTGCCAGTACGGGTCGACACACCGGGGAGCTGTTTTTT.

The genes are TRBV6-5 and TRBJ1-5; TRBD1 aligns across 8 bases. The CDR3 covers 15 residues. J gave up 1 base and V 6 bases, and 5 bases lay outside the gene matches. Germline CDR1 is MNHEY and CDR2 is SVGAGI. CDR3 DNA sequence: TGTGCCAGCAGGGACAGGGTCGGGAGCAATCAGCCCCAGCATTTT. Translating gives CASRDRVGSNQPQHF.

The chain carries TRBV19 and TRBJ2-3, with TRBD2 identical over 9 bases. This CDR3 contains 13 residues. The junction had 4 bases not matched to a gene; V was cut back by 6 bases and J by 6 bases. The germline CDR1 and CDR2 sequences are LNHDA and SQIVND (reference sequence). The CDR3 sequence: CASSPREGDTQYF. For the CDR3, the DNA is TGTGCCAGTAGCCCGCGGGAGGGTGATACGCAGTATTTT.

Written as DNA, the CDR3 is TGTGCCAGCAGCCCTTCTCGAGGGGGGGTTGGCGAGCAGTACGTC. It codes for CASSPSRGGVGEQYV. This chain connects TRBV27 to TRBJ2-7, with a possible D match to TRBD2 (7 bases). CDR1 and CDR2 from the germline V gene are MNHEY and SMNVEV (reference sequence). CDR3 length: 15 amino acids. The V gene lost 6 bases and the J gene lost 6 bases, with 21 bases spanning the gap.

V gene TRBV29-1 combines with J gene TRBJ1-2; D remains unclear. This CDR3 has 11 amino acids. Per the germline V gene, CDR1 is SQVTM and CDR2 is ANQGSEA. V lost 8 bases to trimming and J lost 8 bases, with 15 bases between them. The CDR3 region is CSYPSDKGYTF. In DNA, the CDR3 is TGCAGCTACCCCAGCGATAAGGGCTACACCTTC.

The gene calls are TRBV5-4 and TRBJ2-5; 7 nucleotides match TRBD1. The ends lost 4 bases at V and 1 base at J; junction bases unmatched: 10. The CDR3 runs to 16 residues. Germline V gene data show CDR1 as SGHNT and CDR2 as YYREEE (reference sequence). Here the CDR3 reads CASSRPGTVVQETQYF. The CDR3 bases are TGTGCCAGCAGCCGTCCCGGGACAGTAGTCCAAGAGACCCAGTACTTC.

V usage is TRBV11-2 and J usage is TRBJ2-1, with 7 bases fitting TRBD2. With 5 bases clipped from V and 13 bases from J, the junction kept 8 bases outside the gene matches. Germline values: CDR1 SGHAT, CDR2 FQNNGV. CDR3 length equals 12 residues. CDR3: CASSGSGVDQFF. For the CDR3, the DNA is TGTGCCAGCAGCGGGAGCGGGGTGGACCAGTTCTTC.

The gene calls are TRBV21-1 and TRBJ2-7; no check of the table's D call, TRBD2, against the DNA was made. TRBV21-1 is assigned pseudogene status. This CDR3 has 14 residues. CDR3 in amino acids: CASQRGSWSYEQYV. The CDR3 DNA follows: TGTGCCAGCCAACGAGGTAGTTGGTCCTACGAGCAGTACGTC.